This T cell receptor beta chain was profiled in a study of shared clonotypes between healthy human individuals (dated by TCRdb to about 2020). Background for the entire study: A couple of women and a few men aged 18 to 49 years were included in the cohort. For each donor, CD4 naive and CD4 memory were each run on three plates, CD8 naive on two plates, and CD8 memory on one plate. The study deeply sequenced blood TCR repertoires of about 5 healthy adults to estimate repertoire size and the extent of clonotype sharing between individuals. Different laboratories and diverse techniques were used to prepare libraries and sequence TCR repertoires, to increase sequencing depth and limit assay-specific biases. Each donor's leukapheresis produced roughly between roughly 0.85 and 10 billion PBMCs.

The donors were healthy, HIV-negative adults who had no recently reported acute infections or vaccinations. All donors were Caucasian adults living in Nashville, Tennessee, USA. CD4+ T cells were enriched by magnetic negative selection, after which naive cells were positively selected on CD45RA and the negative fraction was taken as the memory subset. Blood was collected by leukapheresis, and PBMCs were isolated by Ficoll-Histopaque density gradient centrifugation and then cryopreserved in liquid nitrogen vapor phase. Purity and quantity of every magnetically sorted T cell population were checked by analytical flow cytometry. Each sorted fraction had its genomic DNA isolated and then quantified by UV absorbance on a Nanodrop 2000c. What the work shows at the level of the full study, not this receptor alone: Naive subsets generally had larger estimated clonotype richness than memory subsets did. Compared with non-shared clonotypes, clonotypes shared by all four sorted-subset donors had higher generation probabilities. When a few donors were compared, the shared fraction of clonotypes was approximately 5% for naive CD4, about 4% for naive CD8, roughly 2.3% for memory CD4, and 0.35% to 0.4% for memory CD8. Only blood was sampled, and tissue TCR repertoires likely differ from those in blood. Pairwise subsampling led to the expectation that sequencing depth would affect the degree of clonotype sharing among donors. The small number of donors limited the genetic and exposure-history diversity represented. Rarefaction of sorted-subset datasets indicated incomplete sequencing despite the large sequencing depth.

This clone came up once. Its antigen remains undetermined. Base qualities are not recorded, but no much larger clone differs from it by a single base. Using the deep immunoSEQ assay, TCR CDR3 regions were amplified from genomic DNA by multiplex PCR. Extracted genomic DNA from each cell subset was spread evenly across all wells of several immunoSEQ 96-well plates, with each plate serving as a replicate. For sorted subsets, roughly 0.2 ug genomic DNA, equal to about 30,000 T cell genomes, was loaded into each replicate PCR. Purified libraries were quantified with a Qubit 3.0 fluorometer, sized on a Bioanalyzer 2100, and re-quantified with the KAPA Library Quantification kit. Each immunoSEQ 96-well plate was sequenced on its own single-read 150-cycle Illumina NextSeq 550 flow cell. Regarding the original processing steps: Because only junctional sequences without quality scores were contained in the immunoSEQ output, filtering matching that applied to full-length reads could not be performed. To assign V/J genes and CDR3, sequences were annotated using PyIR, a Python wrapper for IgBLAST v1.9, with IMGT germline references. Reads were filtered out if the reads had weak V/J assignments (E-value above 1e-6), no CDR3, stop codons, out-of-frame junctions, or ambiguous translated residues. V3J clonotypes were defined as sequences sharing an identical inferred V gene, J gene, and CDR3 amino acid sequence. Percentage overlap between repertoires was computed as shared unique clonotypes divided by the size of the smaller repertoire. RTK rarefaction, the Chao1 estimator, and Recon v2.1 estimates of unobserved clonotypes were used to assess repertoire richness. OLGA was used to compute generation probabilities for all TCRbeta clonotypes that the gDNA method yielded from a handful of donors. The immuneACCESS repertoire file appears here via TCRdb, limited to in-frame rearrangements. These files lack a portion of the clones; in checked studies, under half of the deficit traces to unresolved V genes, and the cause of the others is not known. V, J and clone size derive from that table, while D and trimming were established from the DNA sequence. The sample has under 200,000 clones on record, 85% to 95% of them singletons. Roughly 0.07% of the sample comes from the top ten.

V lost 0 bases and J lost 15 bases; the stretch between them is 12 bases long. The CDR3 covers 12 residues, taking in both the cysteine and the phenylalanine. The CDR3 DNA has 36 bases and is translated from base 1. From the germline V gene, CDR1 is LGHNA and CDR2 is YNFKEQ. The sequence links TRBV4-2 to TRBJ2-1; the D segment could be TRBD2, given 6 matching bases. Sequenced material: naive CD4+ T cells sorted from blood. Per the publication, the cell subset or site label means: CD45RA+ positively selected. The receptor comes from a woman in her 30s in good health. The sequenced DNA is TGTGCCAGCAGCCAAGAGGGACTCCAGCGGTTCTTC. This codes for CASSQEGLQRFF.